Listed below are T cell receptor beta chains from one sample, sequenced in a study of OX40 agonist ivuxolimab in advanced cancers. Assay: immunoSEQ multiplex PCR; the TCRdb copy retains only in-frame clones and omits some. This sample has approximately 52,000 clones, with about four fifths found just once. The sequenced sample was CD4+ or CD8+ T cells sorted from blood, obtained in a trial of the OX40 agonist ivuxolimab. These receptor sequences come from an adult with an advanced solid tumor such as melanoma, head and neck, liver or kidney cancer. CDR3s include the opening cysteine and the closing phenylalanine or tryptophan.

v_call cdr3_aa
TRBV27 CASSLSGWGDQYF
TRBV7-3 CASSLAGASDTQYF
TRBV5-4 CASSLGGQGFNQPQHF
TRBV30 CAWSVLGTGGEQYF
TRBV7-2 CASSPFRAGDYGHTF
TRBV4-2 CASSSRQGEAGELFF
TRBV29-1 CSTREPNNEQFF
TRBV5-1 CASSLTGQGNTEAFF
TRBV9 CASSVVVRDYEQYF
TRBV4-3 CASSQGPTTGSTGELFF
TRBV19 CASSSDRPYEQYF
TRBV29-1 CSAASGTGSYEQYF
TRBV14 CASSQVATSGIRTDTQYF
TRBV7-3 CASSPVGLAGKGFYNEQFF
TRBV5-1 CASSPLGGGTGELFF
TRBV5-1 CASSLGGGRSNEQFF
TRBV5-1 CASSLGRQGESEQFF
TRBV6-1 CALAGRVNYEQYF
TRBV5-1 CASSPYYRGLGVDEQFF
TRBV6-5 CASSMTGPGYTF
TRBV28 CASRPQDSTSGNTIYF
TRBV7-2 CASSSILRVQFF
TRBV6-1 CASSETGGSPLHF
TRBV7-2 CASSLEFSSYNEQFF
TRBV19 CASSIGGTSDEQFF
TRBV4-1 CASSSGLHGRETQYF
TRBV5-8 CASSSLLAGGPVGETQYF
TRBV2 CASSSQGGARADTQYF
TRBV7-8 CASSYGRAGEQYF
TRBV4-1 CASSQDRGQGVVTQYF
TRBV7-3 CASSFGSGSYNEQFF
TRBV4-1 CASSRTGGYTGELFF
TRBV21-1 CASNIMTSGRLGSYNEQFF
TRBV7-3 CASKARPSRTDTQYF
TRBV14 CASSQVGVEQYF
TRBV4-3 CASSPRGLGADTQYF
TRBV5-1 CASSFGAGAGVLEQYF